The next 8 T cell receptor beta chains were all read from a single sample in a study of T cell repertoires in cytomegalovirus infection. TCRdb reanalysed the reads using MiXCR and keeps one entry per CDR3 protein. The sample has hundreds of thousands of distinct CDR3 sequences; about 24% are singletons. The sample taken for sequencing was CD8+ T cells from PBMCs. These receptor sequences come from a human donor in good health (CMV status not recorded). Some clones in this sample may be carry-over from other donors' samples.

This clonotype was picked up a small number of times. The chain is built from TRBV5-5 and TRBJ2-3, with D unresolved. Germline loops: CDR1 SGHKS, CDR2 YYEKEE (reference sequence). The CDR3 totals 14 residues. Between the trimmed V and J ends, which lost 7 bases and 4 bases, there was a span of 16 bases. The CDR3 DNA follows: TGTGCCAGCGCAACAGCCTACGGAGCAGATACGCAGTATTTT. As protein: CASATAYGADTQYF. The variable domain in full, with the rest retrieved from reference TRBV5-5 and TRBJ2-3, is DAGVTQSPTHLIKTRGQQVTLRCSPISGHKSVSWYQQVLGQGPQFIFQYYEKEERGRGNFPDRFSARQFPNYSSELNVNALLLGDSALYLCASATAYGADTQYFGPGTRLTVL.

There are many counts of this clonotype. V usage is TRBV28 and J usage is TRBJ1-2; a possible D gene is TRBD1 (6 bases). Germline assignment: CDR1 MDHEN and CDR2 SYDVKM. This CDR3 comprises 14 residues. V was shortened by 6 bases and J by 4 bases, with 15 bases between the two germline ends. Here the CDR3 reads CASSLAGGGYGYTF. The CDR3 nucleotides are TGTGCCAGCAGCCTAGCGGGGGGCGGCTATGGCTACACCTTC.

This clonotype was counted many times. The chain combines TRBV7-2 with TRBJ1-6; D remains unclear. Germline V gene sequence: CDR1 SGHTA, CDR2 FQGNSA. CDR3 length: 14 amino acids. Trimming cost V 2 bases and J 4 bases, with 6 bases left between them. The CDR3 sequence is CASSLHQYNSPLHF. The CDR3 DNA follows: TGTGCCAGCAGCTTACATCAGTATAATTCACCCCTCCACTTT.

This sequence joins TRBV25-1 and TRBJ2-7; 10 bases agree with TRBD1. V trimming: 3 bases; J trimming: 2 bases; junction bases outside the gene matches: 4. This CDR3 region has 15 residues. CDR1 is MGHDK, CDR2 SYGVNS, per germline. CDR3 nucleotides: TGTGCCAGCAGTGACCCGGGACAGGGGACCTACGAGCAGTACTTC. Its protein is CASSDPGQGTYEQYF.

V is TRBV29-1 and J is TRBJ1-2; 10 bases map to TRBD1. J gave up 10 bases and V 0 bases, and 8 bases lay outside the gene matches. The CDR3 sequence is 14 residues long. Germline CDR1 SQVTM, CDR2 ANQGSEA. CDR3 DNA: TGCAGCGTTGAAGATCTGGGGACAGGGGCCAACTACACCTTC. It is translated as CSVEDLGTGANYTF.

The chain uses TRBV7-6 and TRBJ2-3, with D perhaps matching TRBD1 (6 bases). The V end lost 4 bases, the J end lost 3 bases, and 17 bases lay between the germline ends. Per germline, CDR1 SGHVS and CDR2 FNYEAQ. This CDR3 contains 16 residues. The CDR3 DNA reads as TGTGCCAGCAGCTCCTTAGAGGGGGTGATAACAGATACGCAGTATTTT. Protein sequence: CASSSLEGVITDTQYF.

The V gene is TRBV28, the J gene TRBJ2-5; maybe TRBD2 (6 bases). The ends were cut back, 7 bases at V and 5 bases at J, with 17 bases in the middle. The CDR3 has 14 residues. Germline V gives CDR1 MDHEN, CDR2 SYDVKM. The CDR3 loop is CASTGVGGRETQYF. In DNA form, the CDR3 reads TGTGCCAGCACCGGGGTGGGGGGACGCGAGACCCAGTACTTC.

The chain employs TRBV10-1 and TRBJ2-3; perhaps TRBD2 as D (5 bases). The germline CDR1 and CDR2 sequences are WNHNN and SYGVQD (reference sequence). The CDR3 runs to 15 residues. Deletions cut 2 bases from V and 1 base from J, with 10 bases between. The CDR3 nucleotides read TGCGCCAGCAGTGAGGACTGGGGAGGCACAGATACGCAGTATTTT. This gives the protein CASSEDWGGTDTQYF.